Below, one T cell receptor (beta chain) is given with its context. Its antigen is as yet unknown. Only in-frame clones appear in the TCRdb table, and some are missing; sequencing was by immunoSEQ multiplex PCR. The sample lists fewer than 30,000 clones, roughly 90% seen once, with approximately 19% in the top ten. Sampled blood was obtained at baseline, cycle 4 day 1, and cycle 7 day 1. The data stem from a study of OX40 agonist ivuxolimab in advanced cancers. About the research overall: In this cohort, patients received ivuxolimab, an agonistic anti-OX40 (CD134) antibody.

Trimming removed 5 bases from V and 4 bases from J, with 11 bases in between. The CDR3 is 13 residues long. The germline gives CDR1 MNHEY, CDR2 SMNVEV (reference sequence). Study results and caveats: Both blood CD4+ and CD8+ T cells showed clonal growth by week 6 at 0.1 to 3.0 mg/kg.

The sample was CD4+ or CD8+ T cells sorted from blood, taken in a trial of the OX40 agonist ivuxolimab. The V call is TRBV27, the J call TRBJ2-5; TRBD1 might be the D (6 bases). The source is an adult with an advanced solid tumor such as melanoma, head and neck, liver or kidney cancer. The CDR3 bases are TGTGCCAGCAGTCCCACAGGGACAGAGACCCAGTACTTC. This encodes CASSPTGTETQYF.